Listed below are T cell receptor beta chains from one sample, sequenced in a study of tumor and adjacent non-tumor tissue in lung cancer. Each CDR3 protein gets one entry after TCRdb re-called the multiplex PCR reads with MiXCR. The sample lists tens of thousands of distinct CDR3 sequences; roughly 60% were seen once. Material for sequencing was distant non-tumor lung tissue. These receptors were taken from a man in his 70s with non-small cell lung cancer. Both conserved end residues are part of each CDR3. A D gene is named only where the DNA matches it firmly.

J gene,D gene,V gene,CDR3 protein
TRBJ2-1,TRBD2,TRBV4-2,CASSLRQTGTSVFNEQFF
TRBJ1-2,TRBD1,TRBV12-3/TRBV12-4,CASILNGGTGGSYGYTF
TRBJ2-7,TRBD2,TRBV11-2,CASSQISRPSGTSNEQYF
TRBJ2-1,-,TRBV4-1,CASSLGISRDNEQFF
TRBJ1-6,TRBD1,TRBV7-9,CASSSTGERSPLHF
TRBJ2-5,TRBD1,TRBV11-2,CASSLGQVLQETQYF
TRBJ2-1,-,TRBV11-2,CASSHNEQFF
TRBJ2-6,TRBD2,TRBV11-2,CANISRGDSSGANVLTF
TRBJ2-7,TRBD2,TRBV5-1,CTSSGGGQNSYEQYF
TRBJ1-3,-,TRBV4-2,CASSQAGGSGNTIYF
TRBJ2-7,-,TRBV7-8,CASSFKFRPIPYEQYF
TRBJ2-7,-,TRBV11-2,CASSQISRPSCTSYEQYF
TRBJ2-1,TRBD2,TRBV6-2/TRBV6-3,CAGSYDRGGPYNERFF
TRBJ1-6,-,TRBV2,CASSEADVTPLHF
TRBJ1-5,TRBD1,TRBV5-5,CPSSWGQGRNQPQHF
TRBJ2-7,-,TRBV12-3/TRBV12-4,CASSNHPGPYEQYF
-,-,TRBV6-9,CAISYSVPPGTDTQHF
TRBJ2-5,-,TRBV19,CASSPMAAGSSWTQYF
TRBJ2-5,-,TRBV12-3/TRBV12-4,CASSMGTETQYF
TRBJ2-1,-,TRBV28,CASSRGAVYNEQFF
TRBJ2-7,-,TRBV28,CASSFGSMVIEQYF
TRBJ2-7,-,TRBV5-1,CASSLFTGSTYEQYF
TRBJ2-7,TRBD2,TRBV11-1,CASSLALLADSYEPYF
TRBJ2-1,-,TRBV11-2,CTSSLVGGRQYSYNEQFF
TRBJ2-3,TRBD1,TRBV6-1,CASSERAGGFEDTQYF
TRBJ2-1,-,TRBV29-1,CSVGVTSVASSEQSF
TRBJ1-2,-,TRBV28,CASSLSGPTGNYGYTF
TRBJ2-7,-,TRBV2,CASSAPINYEQYF
TRBJ1-4,-,TRBV6-1,CASSERGGGRKLFF
TRBJ2-7,-,TRBV11-2,CASSPAGAIYHEQYF
TRBJ1-2,TRBD1,TRBV28,CASYGQGVYGYTF
TRBJ2-2,TRBD2,TRBV18,CASSLPSGPNTGELFF
TRBJ2-3,TRBD2,TRBV20-1,CSARRAGTSFTDTQYF
TRBJ2-3,TRBD2,TRBV7-9,CASSLATGTTSTDTQYF
TRBJ2-6,-,TRBV6-1,CANSADDSSGANVLRF
TRBJ2-1,TRBD1,TRBV20-1,CSARFGQGWWNEQFF
TRBJ1-5,-,TRBV11-1,CASSLASYQPQHF
TRBJ1-1,-,TRBV20-1,CSARERQQLLTFF
TRBJ2-1,-,TRBV11-3,CASSLLVGALNEQFF
TRBJ2-2,-,TRBV6-5,CASSQPESRGIAVKLFF
TRBJ2-1,TRBD1,TRBV14,CASSPRTGGNEDFF
TRBJ2-7,-,TRBV6-5,CASSPRRQGVAGEQYF
TRBJ2-1,TRBD2,TRBV4-2,CVSNQDLGGGGRFF
TRBJ2-5,-,TRBV12-3/TRBV12-4,CASSSPLGTREETQYF
TRBJ2-2,-,TRBV5-5,CASSLWLNTGEPFF
TRBJ1-2,-,TRBV6-5,CASSKGSGYTF
TRBJ1-2,-,TRBV4-2,CASSPGTCDYTF
TRBJ2-7,-,TRBV11-2,CASCLGAGAKSYEQYF
TRBJ1-1,-,TRBV20-1,CSALGNTEAFF
TRBJ2-3,TRBD2,TRBV29-1,CSVRAGGTDTQYF
TRBJ2-4,-,TRBV4-1,CASSQMTQDIQYF
TRBJ2-1,-,TRBV14,CASGAYGYNEQFF
TRBJ2-2,TRBD1,TRBV6-5,CVSRFSGTGMYAGQLFF
TRBJ2-3,TRBD2,TRBV5-1,CASREGLASTDTQYF
TRBJ2-3,-,TRBV20-1,CSARGFRELTDTQYF
TRBJ1-1,-,TRBV20-1,CSAASAKGRNTEAFF
TRBJ1-1,-,TRBV29-1,CSVGRVNTDAFF
TRBJ2-5,TRBD2,TRBV4-1,CASSHDGGVSGKMETQYF
TRBJ2-5,-,TRBV11-2,CASSLDSLREAQYF